One sample yielded the 18 T cell receptor beta chains listed below, sequenced in a study of a mutant IDH1 vaccine in newly diagnosed glioma. Their specific antigens are unknown. Some clones are missing from TCRdb's copy, which holds only in-frame ones; the method was immunoSEQ multiplex PCR. The repertoire consists of 20,000 to 30,000 clones, with around 73% occurring once and the leading ten covering around 8.2%. Time point in this sample: week 11, during vaccination. The vaccine gave 300 ug of a 20-mer mutant IDH1 peptide subcutaneously per dose. The sample consisted of PBMCs, taken from a glioma patient whose treatment included an IDH1 peptide vaccine. The receptors here all came from a woman between 18 and 30 years old with glioma.

The rearrangement joins TRBV4-1 to TRBJ1-2; the D is unclear. The CDR3 consists of 15 residues. Trimming shortened V by 0 bases and J by 3 bases, and 11 bases separated the two germline ends. The germline V gene has CDR1 MGHRA and CDR2 YSYEKL. This chain's CDR3 is CASSQDRSGYYGYTF. CDR3 nucleotides: TGCGCCAGCAGCCAAGATCGTTCAGGATACTATGGCTACACCTTC.

CDR3 in DNA: TGTGCCATCAGTGAGGAGTCGGGATACAGGGGGAATGAAAAACTGTTTTTT. It yields the protein CAISEESGYRGNEKLFF. V usage is TRBV10-3 and J usage is TRBJ1-4; 8 nucleotides agree with TRBD1. Per the germline V gene, CDR1 is ENHRY and CDR2 is SYGVKD. The ends lost 2 bases at V and 5 bases at J; junction bases unmatched: 10. This CDR3 is built from 17 residues.

The chain employs TRBV5-5 and TRBJ1-1; D gene ambiguous. This CDR3 has 13 amino acids. Looked up from germline, CDR1 is SGHKS and CDR2 is YYEKEE (reference sequence). Trimming stripped 2 bases from V and 0 bases from J, with 5 bases between. The CDR3 sequence: CASSLGMNTEAFF. The CDR3 region has the DNA TGTGCCAGCAGCTTAGGTATGAACACTGAAGCTTTCTTT. Based on the CDR3 plus reference TRBV5-5 and TRBJ1-1, the full variable domain is DAGVTQSPTHLIKTRGQQVTLRCSPISGHKSVSWYQQVLGQGPQFIFQYYEKEERGRGNFPDRFSARQFPNYSSELNVNALLLGDSALYLCASSLGMNTEAFFGQGTRLTVV.

V is TRBV4-3 and J is TRBJ2-2; no clear D. The CDR3 contains 15 residues. Germline V lookup: CDR1 LGHNA, CDR2 YSLEER. Trimming took off 1 base at V and 7 bases at J, with 13 bases between the two ends. The CDR3 is CASSQGFLMGGELFF. Here the CDR3 DNA reads TGCGCCAGCAGCCAAGGATTCCTCATGGGCGGGGAGCTGTTTTTT.

This chain links TRBV14 with TRBJ1-1; D unclear. The CDR3 covers 12 residues. CDR1 and CDR2 from the germline V gene are SGHDN and FVKESK. Trimming stripped 1 base from V and 6 bases from J, with 6 bases between. The CDR3 reads CASSQAGAEAFF. DNA for the CDR3: TGTGCCAGCAGCCAAGCCGGGGCTGAAGCTTTCTTT.

V gene TRBV28 combines with J gene TRBJ2-7; 8 nucleotides agree with TRBD2. Per the germline V gene, CDR1 is MDHEN and CDR2 is SYDVKM. The CDR3 spans 15 residues. V was clipped by 4 bases and J by 4 bases; unmatched bases: 9. The DNA of the CDR3 is TGTGCCAGCAGTTCCCGCTCGGGGGGGGTTTACGAGCAGTACTTC. Protein: CASSSRSGGVYEQYF.

The chain joins TRBV2 to TRBJ1-3; possibly TRBD1 for D (5 bases). V gave up 7 bases and J gave up 3 bases, with 10 bases separating them. The CDR3 extends over 13 amino acids. Germline-derived CDR1 and CDR2 are SNHLY and FYNNEI. For the CDR3, the DNA is TGTGCCAGCAAAGGGGTCGGTGGAAACACCATATATTTT. Amino acid sequence: CASKGVGGNTIYF.

The chain joins TRBV28 to TRBJ2-7; D unclear. Germline CDR1 MDHEN, CDR2 SYDVKM. Trimming removed 6 bases from V and 6 bases from J, with 15 bases in between. CDR3 length: 13 residues. CDR3 sequence: CASSVPYRSEQYF. The CDR3 DNA sequence: TGTGCCAGCAGCGTCCCCTATAGATCCGAGCAGTACTTC.

This chain connects TRBV7-9 to TRBJ1-2; 8 bases fit TRBD1. This CDR3 contains 12 residues. J gave up 8 bases and V 5 bases, and 4 bases lay outside the gene matches. Germline-derived CDR1 and CDR2 are SEHNR and FQNEAQ (reference sequence). Here the CDR3 DNA reads TGTGCCAGCAGCGCTGACAGGGGCGGCTACACCTTC. It codes for CASSADRGGYTF.

This clone was counted a few times. J is TRBJ1-5 and V is TRBV7-9; D uncertain. The length of the CDR3 is 15 residues. CDR1 and CDR2 (germline): SEHNR, FQNEAQ (reference sequence). With 1 base removed from V and 5 bases from J, the gap between germline ends came to 12 bases. DNA for the CDR3: TGTGCCAGCAGCTTAGGGGTCAGTTCCCATCAGCCCCAGCATTTT. As protein: CASSLGVSSHQPQHF.

This chain links TRBV6-5 with TRBJ2-3; 9 positions match TRBD2. The CDR3 is 15 amino acids. Germline values: CDR1 MNHEY, CDR2 SVGAGI. V lost 6 bases, J lost 3 bases, and 7 bases stayed unmatched. The CDR3 sequence: CASRQAGGQTDTQYF. CDR3 sequence (DNA): TGTGCCAGCAGACAGGCGGGGGGGCAAACAGATACGCAGTATTTT.

The chain recombines TRBV7-9 with TRBJ2-1, with D perhaps being TRBD1 or TRBD2 (5 bases each). CDR1 is SEHNR and CDR2 is FQNEAQ in the germline V gene (reference sequence). CDR3 size: 14 residues. Trimming stripped 5 bases from V and 6 bases from J, with 14 bases between. In nucleotides, the CDR3 is TGTGCCAGCAGCCCCCGGTGGGGGACCAATGAGCAGTTCTTC. Its protein is CASSPRWGTNEQFF.

V is TRBV7-2 and J is TRBJ2-3; TRBD2 matches at 7 bases. Germline assignment: CDR1 SGHTA and CDR2 FQGNSA. The CDR3 spans 17 residues. J lost 3 bases, V lost 5 bases, and 14 bases had no gene match. CDR3 DNA: TGTGCCAGCAGCCCTGGGACCGATCCCGGGGGGACAGATACGCAGTATTTT. It specifies CASSPGTDPGGTDTQYF.

This clone occurred once. CDR3 residues: CASSLVAGVTDTQYF. CDR3 nucleotides: TGTGCCAGCAGTTTAGTAGCGGGGGTCACAGATACGCAGTATTTT. This chain connects TRBV27 to TRBJ2-3, with 9 bases lining up with TRBD2. The trim removed 2 bases at V and 2 bases at J, leaving 2 bases unmatched. Germline CDR1 is MNHEY and CDR2 is SMNVEV (reference sequence). The CDR3 runs to 15 residues.

The rearrangement links TRBV4-1 to TRBJ2-3; 7 nucleotides line up with TRBD1. Germline assignment: CDR1 MGHRA and CDR2 YSYEKL. Unmatched junction bases numbered 17, after V lost 4 bases and J lost 7 bases. The CDR3 loop spans 17 amino acids. This CDR3 reads CASSPTRTGLTINTQYF. The CDR3 bases are TGCGCCAGCAGCCCTACCCGGACAGGCCTAACTATAAATACGCAGTATTTT.

The chain carries TRBV5-1 and TRBJ2-7; D uncertain. The V gene lost 0 bases and the J gene lost 2 bases, with 9 bases spanning the gap. The CDR3 consists of 14 residues. CDR1 SGHRS and CDR2 YFSETQ come from the germline V gene. CDR3: CASSLGPATYEQYF. The CDR3 coding sequence is TGCGCCAGCAGCTTGGGACCGGCAACCTACGAGCAGTACTTC.

The chain uses TRBV6-1 and TRBJ2-7; D is undetermined. V was cut by 6 bases and J by 4 bases, with 10 bases left in between. There are 12 residues in the CDR3. The germline V gene has CDR1 MNHNS and CDR2 SASEGT. As DNA, the CDR3 is TGTGCCAGCAGGGACCAGTGGTACGAGCAGTACTTC. As protein: CASRDQWYEQYF.

This rearrangement joins TRBV9 to TRBJ2-7; tentatively, D is TRBD1 (6 bases). Trimming stripped 0 bases from V and 5 bases from J, with 6 bases between. The CDR3 extends over 12 amino acids. From germline, CDR1 is SGDLS and CDR2 YYNGEE. The CDR3 sequence: CASSVGTDEQYF. The CDR3 DNA is TGTGCCAGCAGCGTAGGGACAGACGAGCAGTACTTC.